This T cell receptor (beta chain) was identified in a study of cytomegalovirus exposure and HLA in healthy donors. The CDR3 extends over 15 amino acids. CDR1 is SNHLY and CDR2 is FYNNEI in the germline V gene. V shed 7 bases and J shed 5 bases, with 20 bases lying between them. PCR employed 60 Vbeta and 13 Jbeta primers. The table came from immunoSEQ multiplex PCR; TCRdb's copy has only in-frame clones and leaves some out. Counted here are around 170,000 clones, roughly 80% occurring once; the ten biggest clones make up around 6%. The rearrangement joins TRBV2 to TRBJ2-5; TRBD1 might be the D (6 bases). This clonotype was obtained from a man aged 40-55 years in good health and CMV-seronegative. What was sequenced was PBMCs. The CDR3 sequence: CASIEGETNRETQYF. Written as DNA, the CDR3 is TGTGCCAGCATAGAGGGGGAGACGAATCGCGAGACCCAGTACTTC.